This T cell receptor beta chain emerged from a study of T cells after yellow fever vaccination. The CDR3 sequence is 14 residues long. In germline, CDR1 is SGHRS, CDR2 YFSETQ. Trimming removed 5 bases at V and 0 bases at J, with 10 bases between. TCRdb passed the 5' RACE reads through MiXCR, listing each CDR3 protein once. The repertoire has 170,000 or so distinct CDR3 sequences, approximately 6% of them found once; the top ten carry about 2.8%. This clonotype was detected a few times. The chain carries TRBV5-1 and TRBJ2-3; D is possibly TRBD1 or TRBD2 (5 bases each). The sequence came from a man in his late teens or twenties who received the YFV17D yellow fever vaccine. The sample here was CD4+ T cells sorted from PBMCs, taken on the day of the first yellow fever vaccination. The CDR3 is CASRPGTSTDTQYF. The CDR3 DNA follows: TGCGCCAGCAGACCCGGGACCAGCACAGATACGCAGTATTTT.